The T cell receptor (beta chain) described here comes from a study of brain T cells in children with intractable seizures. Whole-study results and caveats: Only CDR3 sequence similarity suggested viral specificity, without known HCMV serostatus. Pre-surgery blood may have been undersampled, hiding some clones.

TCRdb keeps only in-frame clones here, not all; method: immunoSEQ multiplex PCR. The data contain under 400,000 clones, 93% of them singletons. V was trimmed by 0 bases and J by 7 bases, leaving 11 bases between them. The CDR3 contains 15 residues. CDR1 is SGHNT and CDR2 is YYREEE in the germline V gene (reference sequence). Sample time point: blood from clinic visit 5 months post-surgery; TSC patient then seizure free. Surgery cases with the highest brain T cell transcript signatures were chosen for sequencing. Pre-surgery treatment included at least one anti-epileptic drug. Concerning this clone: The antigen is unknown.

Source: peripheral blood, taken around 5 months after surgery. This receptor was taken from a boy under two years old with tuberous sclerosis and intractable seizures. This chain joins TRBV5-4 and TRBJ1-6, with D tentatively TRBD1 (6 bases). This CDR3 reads CASSLDRVANSPLHF. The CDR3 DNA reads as TGTGCCAGCAGCTTGGACAGGGTGGCGAATTCACCCCTCCACTTT. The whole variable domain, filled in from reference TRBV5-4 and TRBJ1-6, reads ETGVTQSPTHLIKTRGQQVTLRCSSQSGHNTVSWYQQALGQGPQFIFQYYREEENGRGNFPPRFSGLQFPNYSSELNVNALELDDSALYLCASSLDRVANSPLHFGNGTRLTVT.